This is a list of T cell receptor beta chains from one sample in a study of technical replicates of blood from several donors. Clones were read by immunoSEQ multiplex PCR, and TCRdb kept only the in-frame ones, dropping some. The repertoire consists of around 81,000 clones, with 75% to 85% occurring once and the leading ten covering roughly 3.9%. The specimen was PBMCs. Every receptor here comes from a human donor in good health. Some clones in this sample may be carry-over from other donors' samples. CDR3s include the opening cysteine and the closing phenylalanine or tryptophan. D genes are given only for firm matches. Clone size appears in some rows only: once, few, many, or a class for an expanded clone.

abundance	d_gene	v_gene	j_gene	CDR3nt	CDR3aa
.	TRBD1	TRBV5-8	TRBJ2-1	TGTGCCAGCAGCTTGGAATTTATGGCAGGGGGTTACAATGAGCAGTTCTTC	CASSLEFMAGGYNEQFF
.	.	TRBV7-6	TRBJ2-3	TGTGCCAGCAGCTTAGGGCAGGGCACGCAGTATTTT	CASSLGQGTQYF
.	TRBD2	TRBV7-3	TRBJ2-1	TGTGCCAGCAGCTCAGTAGCGGGGAATGAGCAGTTCTTC	CASSSVAGNEQFF
.	.	TRBV5-6	TRBJ1-3	TGTGCCAGCAGCTTGCCCGGGGGTGTAAGAAACACCATATATTTT	CASSLPGGVRNTIYF
.	TRBD2	TRBV6-1	TRBJ2-2	TGTGCCAGCAGTGAACGGACGAGGGGGATGGTAGCGGGGGGGTTTGGGACCGGGGAGCTGTTTTTT	CASSERTRGMVAGGFGTGELFF
.	TRBD1	TRBV7-9	TRBJ2-7	TGTGCCAGCAGCTTAGATTCGACAGGGACGCTCGAGCAGTACTTC	CASSLDSTGTLEQYF
.	.	TRBV5-1	TRBJ2-7	TGCGCCAGCAGCTTGGACAGGCACGAGCAGTACTTC	CASSLDRHEQYF
.	.	TRBV6-5	TRBJ2-7	TGTGCCAGCAGTTACCTCAGAGAGCAGTACTTC	CASSYLREQYF
once	.	TRBV12-2	TRBJ2-3	TGTGCAAGTCGCTTAGGTAGCGGGAGGATCGCAGATACGCAGTATTTT	CASRLGSGRIADTQYF
few	TRBD1	TRBV19	TRBJ1-1	TGTGCCAGTAGTATACAGGGGGCCTACACTGAAGCTTTCTTT	CASSIQGAYTEAFF
once	.	TRBV4-1	TRBJ1-1	TGCGCCAGCAGCCAAGGGCAGGGGTTGAACACTGAAGCTTTCTTT	CASSQGQGLNTEAFF
.	TRBD1	TRBV7-9	TRBJ2-7	TGTGCCAGCAGGGGACAGGGAGGAACCTACGAGCAGTACTTC	CASRGQGGTYEQYF
few	TRBD2	TRBV6-5	TRBJ2-1	TGTGCCAGCAGCAGACTATGGCGGGAGTTGAATGAGCAGTTCTTC	CASSRLWRELNEQFF
.	TRBD1	TRBV6-5	TRBJ2-7	TGTGCCAGCAGTTACCGGACAGGGTACTCCTACGAGCAGTACTTC	CASSYRTGYSYEQYF
.	TRBD1	TRBV7-2	TRBJ2-2	TGTGCCAGCAGCTTAGCGACAGGGACCGGGGAGCTGTTTTTT	CASSLATGTGELFF
few	TRBD2	TRBV7-8	TRBJ2-5	TGTGCCAGCAGCTTAAGGATCCTTGTTAGCGGGGGGATGGAGACCCAGTACTTC	CASSLRILVSGGMETQYF
.	.	TRBV6-6	TRBJ2-3	TGTGCCAGCAGTTCGCAACTTAACACAGATACGCAGTATTTT	CASSSQLNTDTQYF
.	.	TRBV30	TRBJ2-6	TGTGCCTGGAGTGATCAGGGTACCAACGTCCTGACTTTC	CAWSDQGTNVLTF
.	.	TRBV20-1	TRBJ2-1	TGCAGTGCTTCGCCGGACACACCCCTGTTCTTC	CSASPDTPLFF
.	TRBD1	TRBV29-1	TRBJ2-7	TGCAGCGTTGATGGGACAGGGGTAGGTTACGAGCAGTACTTC	CSVDGTGVGYEQYF